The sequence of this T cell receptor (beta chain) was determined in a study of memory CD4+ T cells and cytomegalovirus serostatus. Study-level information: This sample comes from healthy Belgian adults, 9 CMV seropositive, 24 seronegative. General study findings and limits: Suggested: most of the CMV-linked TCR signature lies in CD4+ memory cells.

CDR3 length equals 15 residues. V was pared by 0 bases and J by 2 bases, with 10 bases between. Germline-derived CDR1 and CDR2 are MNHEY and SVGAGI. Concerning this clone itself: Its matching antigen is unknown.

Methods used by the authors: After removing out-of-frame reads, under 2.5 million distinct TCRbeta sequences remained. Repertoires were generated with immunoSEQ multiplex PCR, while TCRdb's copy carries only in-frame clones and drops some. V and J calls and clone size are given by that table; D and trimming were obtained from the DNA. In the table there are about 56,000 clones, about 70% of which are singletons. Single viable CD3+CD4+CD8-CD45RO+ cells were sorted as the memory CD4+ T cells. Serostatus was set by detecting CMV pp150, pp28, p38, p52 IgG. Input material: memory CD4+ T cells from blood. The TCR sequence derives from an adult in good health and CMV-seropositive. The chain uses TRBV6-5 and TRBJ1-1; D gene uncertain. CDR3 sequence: CASSYSPGDNTEAFF. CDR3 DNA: TGTGCCAGCAGTTACTCGCCAGGAGACAACACTGAAGCTTTCTTT.